This T cell receptor beta chain was found in a study of T cell responses to AZD1222 COVID-19 vaccine. Study as a whole: Recipients boosted at about 4 weeks or about 12 weeks are pooled.

Here immunoSEQ multiplex PCR was the method, and the copy in TCRdb shows in-frame clones only, minus some. Of 100,000 to 150,000 clones detected, about 89% appear once; the ten largest clones hold 25% to 30%. On this clone itself: Its antigen is currently unknown.

CDR1 and CDR2 from the germline V gene are SQVTM and ANQGSEA. The J segment lost 4 bases and the V segment lost 2 bases, leaving 3 bases of the junction unmatched. The CDR3 is made up of 13 amino acids. Findings of the study overall: Epitopes outside B.1.351 and B.1.1.7 mutated regions reportedly drew nearly half of spike TCRs. Most donors were white British, females outnumbered males, and clonal diversity was possibly underestimated.

Here the sequenced sample was peripheral blood, taken on day 0 of AZD1222 vaccination. This sequence joins TRBV29-1 and TRBJ2-3; TRBD2 agrees at 7 bases. This clonotype was obtained from an adult in good health. This CDR3 reads CSVETGGADTQYF. The CDR3 DNA reads TGCAGCGTTGAAACGGGAGGAGCAGATACGCAGTATTTT.